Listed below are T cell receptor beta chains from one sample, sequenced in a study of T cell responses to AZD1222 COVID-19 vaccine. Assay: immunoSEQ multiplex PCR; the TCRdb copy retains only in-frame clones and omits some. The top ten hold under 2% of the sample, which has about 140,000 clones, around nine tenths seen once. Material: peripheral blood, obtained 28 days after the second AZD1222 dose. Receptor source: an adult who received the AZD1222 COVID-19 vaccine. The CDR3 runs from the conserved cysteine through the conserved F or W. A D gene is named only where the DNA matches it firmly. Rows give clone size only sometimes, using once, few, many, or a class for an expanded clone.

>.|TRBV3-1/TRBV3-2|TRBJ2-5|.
TGTGCCAGCAGCCAGAACTCGCAAGAGACCCAGTACTTC
CASSQNSQETQYF
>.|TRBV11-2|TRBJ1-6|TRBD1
TGTGCCAGCAGCCTGTTGGGACAGGGATTGAGGGGTTCACCCCTCCACTTT
CASSLLGQGLRGSPLHF
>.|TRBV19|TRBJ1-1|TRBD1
TGTGCCAGTAGTATTTGGCCCAAGGGGGCTCGGACGAACACTGAAGCTTTCTTT
CASSIWPKGARTNTEAFF
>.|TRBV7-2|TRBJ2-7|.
TGTGCCAGCAGCTTAGAGCAGGAGGGCTACGAGCAGTACTTC
CASSLEQEGYEQYF
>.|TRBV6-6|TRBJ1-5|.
TGTGCCAGCGGGTCGAATCAGCCCCAGCATTTT
CASGSNQPQHF
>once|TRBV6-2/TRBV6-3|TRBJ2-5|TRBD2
TGTGCCAGCAGTTACGTGGCCGGGACTAGCGGGATCATCCAAGAGACCCAGTACTTC
CASSYVAGTSGIIQETQYF
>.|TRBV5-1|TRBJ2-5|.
TGCGCCAGCAGCTCGAGTTGGGGGACCCAAGAGACCCAGTACTTC
CASSSSWGTQETQYF
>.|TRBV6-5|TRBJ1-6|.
TGTGCCAGCAGCAGGGACTCCTATAATTCACCCCTCCACTTT
CASSRDSYNSPLHF
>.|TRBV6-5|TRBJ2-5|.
TGTGCCAGCAGTTACGGCGGGTGGCAGACCCAGTACTTC
CASSYGGWQTQYF
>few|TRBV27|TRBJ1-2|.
TGTGCCAGCAGTTTATGGGGGAACTATGGCTACACCTTC
CASSLWGNYGYTF
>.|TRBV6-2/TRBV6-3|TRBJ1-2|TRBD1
TGTGCCAGCAGTTACGGATCAGGGGGAGCTAACTATGGCTACACCTTC
CASSYGSGGANYGYTF
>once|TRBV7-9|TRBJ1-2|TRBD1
TGTGCCAGCAGCCCGGGACAGACTAACTATGGCTACACCTTC
CASSPGQTNYGYTF
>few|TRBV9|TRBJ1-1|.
TGTGCCAGCAGCCCCTCGGCTCTGGACACTGAAGCTTTCTTT
CASSPSALDTEAFF
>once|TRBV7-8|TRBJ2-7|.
TGTGCCAGCAGCCCCCCGGCTAACTACGAGCAGTACTTC
CASSPPANYEQYF
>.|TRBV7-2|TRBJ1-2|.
TGTGCCAGCAGCCAGAAGGGGATGTTTGAGCGCTACACCTTC
CASSQKGMFERYTF
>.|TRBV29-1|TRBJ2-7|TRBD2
TGCAGCGTTGAACTCAGCGGGAGATCCTACGAGCAGTACTTC
CSVELSGRSYEQYF
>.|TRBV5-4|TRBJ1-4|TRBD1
TGTGCCAGCAGCGGGACAGAAAATAATGAAAAACTGTTTTTT
CASSGTENNEKLFF
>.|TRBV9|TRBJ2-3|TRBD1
TGTGCCAGCAGCGTTCAGGACAGGTCGCTTGGCACAGATACGCAGTATTTT
CASSVQDRSLGTDTQYF
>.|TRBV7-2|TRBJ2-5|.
TGTGCCAGCAGCCCCCCCAAGGGGCGGCAAGAGACCCAGTACTTC
CASSPPKGRQETQYF
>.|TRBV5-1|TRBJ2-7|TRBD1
TGCGCCAGCAGCTTGGGGATCGGGACAGGCCCCAACGAGCAGTACTTC
CASSLGIGTGPNEQYF
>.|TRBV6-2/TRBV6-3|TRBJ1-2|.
TGTGCCAGCAGTCCCAGGGGTAAAGCTAACTATGGCTACACCTTC
CASSPRGKANYGYTF
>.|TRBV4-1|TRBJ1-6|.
TGCGCCAGCAGCCAAGGAGGGTTCTATAATTCACCCCTCCACTTT
CASSQGGFYNSPLHF
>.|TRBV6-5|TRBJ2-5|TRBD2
TGTGCCAGCAGAACTGGGGGGGAACAAGAGACCCAGTACTTC
CASRTGGEQETQYF
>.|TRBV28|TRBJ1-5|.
TGTGCCACTCGAGGGGGTAATAGCAATCAGCCCCAGCATTTT
CATRGGNSNQPQHF
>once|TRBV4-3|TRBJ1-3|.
TGCGCCAGCAGCCAGGACAGTTACGCTGGAAACACCATATATTTT
CASSQDSYAGNTIYF
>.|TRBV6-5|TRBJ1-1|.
TGTGCCAGCAGTTACGGTGGGGCGCCGGGCACTGAAGCTTTCTTT
CASSYGGAPGTEAFF
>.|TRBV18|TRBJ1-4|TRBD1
TGTGCCAGCTCACTGTCCGGGACAGTAAATGAAAAACTGTTTTTT
CASSLSGTVNEKLFF
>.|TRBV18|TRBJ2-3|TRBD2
TGTGCCAGCTCAAGGGGACTAGCGGGAAATAAAAGAAGCACAGATACGCAGTATTTT
CASSRGLAGNKRSTDTQYF
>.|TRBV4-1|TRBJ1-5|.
TGCGCCAGCAGCCAAGCGGGACAAAGCAATCAGCCCCAGCATTTT
CASSQAGQSNQPQHF
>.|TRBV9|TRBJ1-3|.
TGTGCCAGCAGCGGACTCTTCTCTGGAAACACCATATATTTT
CASSGLFSGNTIYF
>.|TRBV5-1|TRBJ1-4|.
TGCGCCAGCGGGGACGGACGTGCTAATGAAAAACTGTTTTTT
CASGDGRANEKLFF
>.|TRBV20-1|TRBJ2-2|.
TGCAGTGCTAGTTCAAGCTACACCGGGGAGCTGTTTTTT
CSASSSYTGELFF
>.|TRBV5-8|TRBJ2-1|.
TGTGCCAGCAGCTGGGACCGACACAATGAGCAGTTCTTC
CASSWDRHNEQFF